This TCR beta chain was recovered during a study of CD8 T cells in Susac syndrome. An input of about 0.45 to 1 ug of RNA was subjected to reverse transcription using random hexamers. TCRdb reprocessed the immunoSEQ multiplex PCR reads via MiXCR and lists one record per CDR3 protein. The sample shows about 100,000 distinct CDR3 sequences, 85% to 95% of them seen only once. Controls matched for age and sex were healthy donors. CDR3 length: 15 residues. Per germline, CDR1 LNHNV and CDR2 YYDKDF (reference sequence). V lost 3 bases, J lost 4 bases, and 4 bases stayed unmatched. Sequencing was carried out using CD8+ T cells from PBMCs. The chain joins TRBV15 to TRBJ2-2, with TRBD1 identical over 8 bases. The sequence derives from a human donor in good health. The CDR3 region is CATSSGQGGTGELFF. CDR3 DNA sequence: TGTGCCACCAGCAGTGGACAGGGAGGCACCGGGGAGCTGTTTTTT.